This entry concerns a single T cell receptor beta chain. The V gene end was trimmed by 6 bases and the J gene end by 5 bases; junction bases not matched to a gene: 18. CDR3 size: 18 residues. The V gene's germline CDR1 is SGHVT and CDR2 SQSDAQ. The entry originates in a study of T cell responses to AZD1222 COVID-19 vaccine. Measured with immunoSEQ multiplex PCR; TCRdb has only the in-frame clones, and not every one. There are more than 85,000 clones in the sample; roughly 91% occur only once, and roughly 17% lies in the top ten. Sample: peripheral blood, taken on day 0 of AZD1222 vaccination. V is TRBV7-4 and J is TRBJ2-7; 11 nucleotides line up with TRBD2. The TCR was taken from an adult in good health. As DNA, the CDR3 is TGTGCCAGCAGATCTACTATATTTAGCGGGAGGGTTAAAAACGAGCAGTACTTC. It is translated as CASRSTIFSGRVKNEQYF.